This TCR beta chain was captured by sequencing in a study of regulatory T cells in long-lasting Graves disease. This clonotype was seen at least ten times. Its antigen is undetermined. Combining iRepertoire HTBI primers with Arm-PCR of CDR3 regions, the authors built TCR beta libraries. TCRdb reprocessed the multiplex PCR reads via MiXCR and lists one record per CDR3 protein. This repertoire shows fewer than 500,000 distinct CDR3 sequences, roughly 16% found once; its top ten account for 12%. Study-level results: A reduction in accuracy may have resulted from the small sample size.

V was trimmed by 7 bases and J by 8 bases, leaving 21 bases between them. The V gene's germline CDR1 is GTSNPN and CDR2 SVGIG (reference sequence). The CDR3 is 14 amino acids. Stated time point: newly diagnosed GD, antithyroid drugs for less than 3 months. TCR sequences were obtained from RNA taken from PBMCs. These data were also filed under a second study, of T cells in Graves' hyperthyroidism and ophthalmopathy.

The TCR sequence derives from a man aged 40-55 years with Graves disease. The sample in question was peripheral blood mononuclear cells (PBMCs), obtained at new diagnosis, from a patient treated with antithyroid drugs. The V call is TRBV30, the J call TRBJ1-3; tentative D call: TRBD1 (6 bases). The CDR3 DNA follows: TGTGCCTATAACACCGCAGGGGTTATGGACACCATATATTTT. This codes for CAYNTAGVMDTIYF.